Sequencing of this TCR beta chain was carried out in a study of shared clonotypes between healthy human individuals. Regarding the study as a whole: Though the depth was large, rarefaction showed that sorted-subset sequencing was incomplete. For naive CD4 cells, roughly 5% of clonotypes were shared across a handful of donors.

Produced via immunoSEQ multiplex PCR; TCRdb's table is partial and in-frame only. The top ten clones hold approximately 0.062% of a sample with roughly 500,000 clones, 90% to 96% of them seen once. Remarks on this clone: Its antigen is still unknown.

The CD4+ fraction was divided into a CD45RA+ naive subset and a CD45RA-negative memory subset. CDR3 size: 14 residues. V was pared by 5 bases and J by 3 bases, with 14 bases between. Germline V gene data show CDR1 as MDHEN and CDR2 as SYDVKM. The receptor comes from a woman younger than 45 in good health. The V call is TRBV28, the J call TRBJ2-7, with D perhaps matching TRBD1 (6 bases). The sample consisted of naive CD4+ T cells sorted from blood. Subset noted: CD45RA+ positively selected. The CDR3 spells CASSPQQGGYEQYF. The CDR3, as DNA: TGTGCCAGCAGTCCGCAGCAAGGGGGCTACGAGCAGTACTTC.